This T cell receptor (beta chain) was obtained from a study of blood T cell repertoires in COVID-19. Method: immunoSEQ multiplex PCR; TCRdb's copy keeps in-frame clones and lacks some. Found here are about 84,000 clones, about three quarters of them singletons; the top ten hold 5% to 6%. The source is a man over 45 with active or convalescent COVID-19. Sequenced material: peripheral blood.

In nucleotides, the CDR3 is TGTGCCAGTAGTTACCGGGACAGGGCCTCCTACGAGCAGTACTTC. It translates to CASSYRDRASYEQYF. This chain joins TRBV19 and TRBJ2-7; 9 nucleotides line up with TRBD1. CDR1 and CDR2 (germline): LNHDA, SQIVND (reference sequence). The ends lost 5 bases at V and 0 bases at J; junction bases unmatched: 5. The CDR3 contains 15 residues.